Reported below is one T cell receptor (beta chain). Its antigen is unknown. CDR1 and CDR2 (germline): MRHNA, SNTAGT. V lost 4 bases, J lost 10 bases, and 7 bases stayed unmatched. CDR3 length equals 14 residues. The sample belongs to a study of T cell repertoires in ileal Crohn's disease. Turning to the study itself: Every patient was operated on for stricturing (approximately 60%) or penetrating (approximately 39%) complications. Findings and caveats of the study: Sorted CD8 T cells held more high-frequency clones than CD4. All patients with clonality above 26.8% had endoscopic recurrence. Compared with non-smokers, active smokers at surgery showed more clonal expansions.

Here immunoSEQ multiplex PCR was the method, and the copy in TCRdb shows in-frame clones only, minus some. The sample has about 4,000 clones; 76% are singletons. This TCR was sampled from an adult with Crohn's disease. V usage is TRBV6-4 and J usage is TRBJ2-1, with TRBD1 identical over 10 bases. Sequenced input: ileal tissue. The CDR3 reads CASSGGTGVSEQFF. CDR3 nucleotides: TGTGCCAGCAGTGGCGGGACAGGGGTATCCGAGCAGTTCTTC.